The present entry profiles one T cell receptor beta chain with its context. This CDR3 is built from 17 residues. The germline V gene has CDR1 SGHDT and CDR2 YYEEEE. V lost 2 bases to trimming and J lost 1 base, with 16 bases between them. Assay used: immunoSEQ multiplex PCR; TCRdb lists only in-frame clones, some missing. The repertoire consists of 300,000 to 350,000 clones, with around four fifths occurring once and the leading ten covering 2.5% to 3.5%. This entry comes from a study of blood T cell repertoires in COVID-19. This sequence joins TRBV5-6 and TRBJ2-1; perhaps TRBD1 as D (6 bases). Sample: peripheral blood. The receptor was derived from a man aged 25 to 40 with active or convalescent COVID-19. This CDR3 reads CASSFMDSRGSYNEQFF. Here the CDR3 DNA reads TGTGCCAGCAGCTTCATGGATAGCAGGGGATCCTACAATGAGCAGTTCTTC.